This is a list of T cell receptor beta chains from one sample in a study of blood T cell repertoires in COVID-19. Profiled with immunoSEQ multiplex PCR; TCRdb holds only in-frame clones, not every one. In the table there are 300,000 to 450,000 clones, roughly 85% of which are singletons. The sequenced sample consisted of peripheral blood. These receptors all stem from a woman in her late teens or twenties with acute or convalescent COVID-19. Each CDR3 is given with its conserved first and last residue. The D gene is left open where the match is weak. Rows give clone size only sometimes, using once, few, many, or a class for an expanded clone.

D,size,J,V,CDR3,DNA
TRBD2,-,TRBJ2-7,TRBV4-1,CASSQDRPAGGLRYEQYF,TGCGCCAGCAGCCAAGATCGCCCAGCGGGAGGACTTCGTTACGAGCAGTACTTC
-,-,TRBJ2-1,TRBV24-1,CATSDLLNNEQFF,TGTGCCACCAGTGATTTGCTTAATAATGAGCAGTTCTTC
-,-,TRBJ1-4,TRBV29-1,CSVGRGTNEKLFF,TGCAGCGTTGGCAGGGGAACTAATGAAAAACTGTTTTTT
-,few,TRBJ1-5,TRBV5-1,CASSLDGGSNQPQHF,TGCGCCAGCAGCTTGGACGGGGGTAGCAATCAGCCCCAGCATTTT
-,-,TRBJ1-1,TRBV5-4,CASSLGGDMNTEAFF,TGTGCCAGCAGCTTGGGAGGGGACATGAACACTGAAGCTTTCTTT
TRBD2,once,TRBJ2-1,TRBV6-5,CASSSGRTDNEQFF,TGTGCCAGCAGTTCCGGGAGGACGGACAATGAGCAGTTCTTC
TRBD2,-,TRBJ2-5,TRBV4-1,CASSRGLAGTQETQYF,TGCGCCAGCAGCCGCGGACTAGCGGGGACCCAAGAGACCCAGTACTTC
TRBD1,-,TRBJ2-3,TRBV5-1,CASSLDRGVTDTQYF,TGCGCCAGCAGCTTGGACAGGGGGGTGACAGATACGCAGTATTTT
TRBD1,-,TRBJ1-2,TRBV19,CASSIDGTAAQLLEGYTF,TGTGCCAGTAGTATAGACGGGACAGCAGCCCAGTTGTTAGAGGGCTACACCTTC
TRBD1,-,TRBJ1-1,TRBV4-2,CASSSGTANTEAFF,TGTGCCAGCAGTTCAGGGACAGCGAACACTGAAGCTTTCTTT
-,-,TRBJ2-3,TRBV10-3,CAISESVRGVTDTQYF,TGTGCCATCAGTGAGTCTGTTAGGGGTGTCACAGATACGCAGTATTTT
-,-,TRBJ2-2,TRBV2,CASSVQGGELFF,TGTGCCAGCAGTGTTCAGGGCGGGGAGCTGTTTTTT
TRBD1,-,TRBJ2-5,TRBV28,CASSLTGGMKTQYF,TGTGCCAGCAGTTTGACAGGGGGCATGAAGACCCAGTACTTC
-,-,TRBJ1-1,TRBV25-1,CASSANFGGMGTEAFF,TGTGCCAGCAGTGCGAACTTCGGGGGAATGGGCACTGAAGCTTTCTTT
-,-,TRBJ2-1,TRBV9,CASSPRGESYNEQFF,TGTGCCAGCAGCCCAAGGGGCGAATCCTACAATGAGCAGTTCTTC
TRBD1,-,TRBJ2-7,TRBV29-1,CSAGQGGGYEQYF,TGCAGCGCCGGACAGGGAGGTGGATACGAGCAGTACTTC
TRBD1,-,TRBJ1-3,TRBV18,CASSPGQGAISGNTIYF,TGTGCCAGCTCACCGGGACAGGGGGCGATCTCTGGAAACACCATATATTTT
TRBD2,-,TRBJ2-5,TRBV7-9,CASSFVGGPETQYF,TGTGCCAGCAGCTTTGTGGGAGGGCCCGAGACCCAGTACTTC
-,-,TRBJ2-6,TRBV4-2,CASSQGSVAGANVLTF,TGTGCCAGCAGCCAAGGGTCGGTAGCGGGGGCCAACGTCCTGACTTTC
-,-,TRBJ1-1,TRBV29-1,CSVAQEHTEAFF,TGCAGCGTTGCCCAGGAACACACTGAAGCTTTCTTT
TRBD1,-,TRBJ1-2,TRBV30,CAWTGGYGYTF,TGTGCCTGGACAGGGGGCTATGGCTACACCTTC
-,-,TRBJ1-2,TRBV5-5,CASSLTSYGYTF,TGTGCCAGCAGCTTGACAAGCTATGGCTACACCTTC
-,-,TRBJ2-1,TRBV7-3,CASRASGESYNEQFF,TGTGCCAGCCGGGCCTCAGGGGAATCCTACAATGAGCAGTTCTTC
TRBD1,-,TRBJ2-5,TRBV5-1,CASSLGQGIGGETQYF,TGCGCCAGCAGCCTGGGACAGGGAATCGGGGGAGAGACCCAGTACTTC
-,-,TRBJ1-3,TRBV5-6,CASSLVSTPSGNTIYF,TGTGCCAGCAGCTTGGTGTCAACACCGTCTGGAAACACCATATATTTT
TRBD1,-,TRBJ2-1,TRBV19,CASSVRGSYNEQFF,TGTGCCAGTAGTGTCAGGGGGTCCTACAATGAGCAGTTCTTC
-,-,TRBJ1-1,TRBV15,CATRTLRDTKAFF,TGTGCCACCAGGACCCTCCGGGACACGAAAGCTTTCTTT
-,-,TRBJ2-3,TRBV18,CASSSSTDTQYF,TGTGCCAGCTCATCTAGCACAGATACGCAGTATTTT
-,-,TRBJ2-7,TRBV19,CASSTKRDSGSYEQYF,TGTGCCAGTAGTACGAAACGGGACAGCGGGTCCTACGAGCAGTACTTC
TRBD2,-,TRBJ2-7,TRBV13,CASSLRLAGGNEQYF,TGTGCCAGCAGCCTTAGACTAGCGGGAGGGAACGAGCAGTACTTC
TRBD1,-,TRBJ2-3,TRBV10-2,CASAGQGTDTQYF,TGCGCCAGCGCGGGACAGGGAACAGATACGCAGTATTTT
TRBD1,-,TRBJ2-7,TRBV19,CASSVQGAPLYEQYF,TGTGCCAGTAGTGTACAGGGGGCTCCGCTCTACGAGCAGTACTTC
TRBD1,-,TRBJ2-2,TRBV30,CAWSVQGHNGELFF,TGTGCCTGGAGCGTACAGGGGCACAACGGGGAGCTGTTTTTT
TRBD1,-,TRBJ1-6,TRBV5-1,CASSLGGQGSPLHF,TGCGCCAGCAGCTTGGGGGGACAGGGTTCACCCCTCCACTTT
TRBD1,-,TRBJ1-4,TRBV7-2,CASSLTGRKLFF,TGTGCCAGCAGCTTGACAGGGAGAAAACTGTTTTTT
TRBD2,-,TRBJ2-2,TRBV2,CASKSEGLAGTGELFF,TGTGCCAGCAAATCCGAGGGACTAGCGGGAACCGGGGAGCTGTTTTTT
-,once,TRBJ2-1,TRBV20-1,CSASKGRSGGNEQFF,TGCAGTGCTAGTAAGGGACGGTCAGGGGGGAATGAGCAGTTCTTC
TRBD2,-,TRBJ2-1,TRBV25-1,CASSETSVHEQFF,TGTGCCAGCAGTGAGACTAGCGTCCATGAGCAGTTCTTC
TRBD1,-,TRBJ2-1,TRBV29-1,CSVRLERQGAGEQFF,TGCAGCGTTCGACTTGAGCGACAGGGGGCGGGTGAGCAGTTCTTC
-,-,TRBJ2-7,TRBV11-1,CASSLGAGTYEQYF,TGTGCCAGCAGCTTAGGTGCAGGGACTTACGAGCAGTACTTC
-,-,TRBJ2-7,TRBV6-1,CASSERQYSYEQYF,TGTGCCAGCAGTGAAAGACAGTACTCCTACGAGCAGTACTTC
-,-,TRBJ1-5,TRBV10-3,CAISGTGFSNQPQHF,TGTGCCATCAGTGGAACAGGGTTTAGCAATCAGCCCCAGCATTTT
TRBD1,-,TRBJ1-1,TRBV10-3,CAINRQGAGTEAFF,TGTGCCATCAATCGACAGGGGGCCGGCACTGAAGCTTTCTTT
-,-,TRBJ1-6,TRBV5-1,CASSLVGGRGNESPLHF,TGCGCCAGCAGCTTGGTTGGGGGCAGGGGTAACGAGTCACCCCTCCACTTT
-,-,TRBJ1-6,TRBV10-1,CASSVSGNSPLHF,TGCGCCAGCAGTGTAAGCGGAAATTCACCCCTCCACTTT
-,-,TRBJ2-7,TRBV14,CASSQGVQGREQYF,TGTGCCAGCAGCCAAGGGGTACAGGGCCGCGAGCAGTACTTC
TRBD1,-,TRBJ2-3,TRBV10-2,CASTLGTGPYTQYF,TGCGCCAGCACCCTCGGGACAGGCCCATATACGCAGTATTTT
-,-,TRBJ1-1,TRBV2,CASSEWVPRGNTEAFF,TGTGCCAGCAGTGAATGGGTGCCCCGCGGGAACACTGAAGCTTTCTTT
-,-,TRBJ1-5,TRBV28,CASSLRVNNQPQHF,TGTGCCAGCAGTCTTCGAGTGAACAATCAGCCCCAGCATTTT
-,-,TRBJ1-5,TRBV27,CASSLSRGGQPQHF,TGTGCCAGCAGTTTATCGAGGGGAGGGCAGCCCCAGCATTTT
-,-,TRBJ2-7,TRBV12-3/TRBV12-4,CASSSGWFEQYF,TGTGCCAGCAGCAGCGGATGGTTCGAGCAGTACTTC
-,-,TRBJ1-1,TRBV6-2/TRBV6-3,CASSYSPGMNTEAFF,TGTGCCAGCAGTTACAGCCCAGGCATGAACACTGAAGCTTTCTTT
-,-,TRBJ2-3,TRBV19,CASSIRGARNTDTQYF,TGTGCCAGTAGTATACGGGGGGCGCGAAACACAGATACGCAGTATTTT
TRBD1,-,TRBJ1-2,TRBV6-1,CASSEEDRLINYGYTF,TGTGCCAGCAGTGAAGAGGACAGGCTAATTAACTATGGCTACACCTTC
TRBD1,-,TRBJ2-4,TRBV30,CAWSHDEDRGLNIQYF,TGTGCCTGGAGTCACGACGAGGACAGGGGACTTAACATTCAGTACTTC
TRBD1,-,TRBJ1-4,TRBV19,CASSIDQGATNEKLFF,TGTGCCAGTAGTATAGATCAGGGGGCAACTAATGAAAAACTGTTTTTT